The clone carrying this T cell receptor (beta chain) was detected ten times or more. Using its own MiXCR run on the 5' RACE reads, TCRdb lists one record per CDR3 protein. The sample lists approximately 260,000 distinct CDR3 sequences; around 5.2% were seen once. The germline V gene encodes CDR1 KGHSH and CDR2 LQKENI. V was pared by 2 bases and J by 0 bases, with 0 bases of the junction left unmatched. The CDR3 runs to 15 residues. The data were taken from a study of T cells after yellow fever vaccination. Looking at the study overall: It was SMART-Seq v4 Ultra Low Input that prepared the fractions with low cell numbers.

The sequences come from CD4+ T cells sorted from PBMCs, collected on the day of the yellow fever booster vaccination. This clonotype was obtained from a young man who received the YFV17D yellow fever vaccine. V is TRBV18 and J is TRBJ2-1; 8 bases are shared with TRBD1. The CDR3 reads CASSPDRGSYNEQFF. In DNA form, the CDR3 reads TGTGCCAGCTCACCAGACAGGGGCTCCTACAATGAGCAGTTCTTC.